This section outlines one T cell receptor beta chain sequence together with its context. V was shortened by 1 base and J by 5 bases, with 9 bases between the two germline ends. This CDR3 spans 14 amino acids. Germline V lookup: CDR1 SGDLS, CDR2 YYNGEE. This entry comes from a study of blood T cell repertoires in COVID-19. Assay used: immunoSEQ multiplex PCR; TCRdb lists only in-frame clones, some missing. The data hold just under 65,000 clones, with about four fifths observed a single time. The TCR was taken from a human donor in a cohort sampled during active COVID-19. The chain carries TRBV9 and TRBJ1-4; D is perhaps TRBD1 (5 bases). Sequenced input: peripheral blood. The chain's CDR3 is CASSVRPGNEKLFF. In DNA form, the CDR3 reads TGTGCCAGCAGCGTACGGCCAGGGAATGAAAAACTGTTTTTT.